A selection of T cell receptor beta chains follows, all from one sample in a study of blood T cell repertoires in COVID-19. TCRdb's copy holds only in-frame clones and misses some; the assay was immunoSEQ multiplex PCR. Of 300,000 to 400,000 clones listed, over 75% are singletons. Material for sequencing was PBMCs or T cells enriched from blood (not recorded which). The receptors were gathered from a young woman with acute COVID-19. CDR3s include the opening cysteine and the closing phenylalanine or tryptophan. The order of the fields is clone size, CDR3 length, V gene, CDR3 protein. Rows may omit the clone size; those that give it use once, few, many or a size class.

size: -
length: 17
V: TRBV6-2/TRBV6-3
CDR3: CASSLRLVASSTDTQYF

size: -
length: 15
V: TRBV5-5
CDR3: CASSLEGHSNQPQHF

size: -
length: 18
V: TRBV11-2
CDR3: CASSQRQVQQTITTQAFF

size: -
length: 16
V: TRBV9
CDR3: CASSGVGQGRNYGYTF

size: once
length: 11
V: TRBV20-1
CDR3: CSEGSRDTQYF

size: -
length: 14
V: TRBV19
CDR3: CASSPGQGFYGYTF

size: -
length: 13
V: TRBV6-1
CDR3: CASSEYRAYEQYF

size: once
length: 14
V: TRBV9
CDR3: CASSAGYSNQPQHF

size: -
length: 18
V: TRBV4-3
CDR3: CASSQDYLRGTSTDTQYF

size: -
length: 15
V: TRBV4-1
CDR3: CASSQVGGDIYEQYF

size: -
length: 15
V: TRBV27
CDR3: CASSAGTGVFYEQYF

size: -
length: 13
V: TRBV29-1
CDR3: CSVEQRDPYEQYF

size: -
length: 15
V: TRBV29-1
CDR3: CSVEVLLASYNEQFF

size: -
length: 15
V: TRBV29-1
CDR3: CSVVRGQGGAEKLFF

size: -
length: 14
V: TRBV5-1
CDR3: CASSLVGHQTTAFF

size: -
length: 15
V: TRBV5-1
CDR3: CASSLSSGTSEKLFF

size: -
length: 17
V: TRBV3-1/TRBV3-2
CDR3: CASSQEGGLYRPETQYF

size: -
length: 14
V: TRBV5-1
CDR3: CASSFSGGNQPQHF

size: -
length: 14
V: TRBV5-6
CDR3: CASSHGTRIYEQYF

size: -
length: 13
V: TRBV9
CDR3: CASSQTGFGGYTF

size: once
length: 15
V: TRBV4-1
CDR3: CASSQLDRVDEKLFF

size: once
length: 15
V: TRBV2
CDR3: CASSEGDSYYNEQFF

size: -
length: 18
V: TRBV19
CDR3: CASSIPGQNIASTDTQYF

size: -
length: 14
V: TRBV5-4
CDR3: CASSLVGGNYGYTF

size: -
length: 13
V: TRBV10-3
CDR3: CAISGNRESGAFF

size: -
length: 17
V: TRBV15
CDR3: CATSRALVLARGTEAFF

size: -
length: 17
V: TRBV2
CDR3: CASSGINRDKWSYEQYF

size: -
length: 14
V: TRBV29-1
CDR3: CSVPGAQDTGELFF

size: -
length: 16
V: TRBV2
CDR3: CASSEWVRGSDYGYTF

size: -
length: 13
V: TRBV19
CDR3: CASRLRVNTEAFF

size: -
length: 15
V: TRBV6-5
CDR3: CASILDRGLVAEAFF

size: once
length: 11
V: TRBV30
CDR3: CAWSLGNTIYF

size: -
length: 18
V: TRBV7-3
CDR3: CASSLFSLAGSSTDTQYF

size: -
length: 14
V: TRBV15
CDR3: CATSRDGGWTEAFF

size: -
length: 14
V: TRBV29-1
CDR3: CSVRGQGVFGEAFF

size: -
length: 13
V: TRBV24-1
CDR3: CATSEGQGNTIYF

size: once
length: 14
V: TRBV10-3
CDR3: CAIRPQRGGNEQFF

size: -
length: 14
V: TRBV5-6
CDR3: CASSFSGQGTGVHF

size: few
length: 15
V: TRBV3-1/TRBV3-2
CDR3: CASSRGGQGLYGYTF

size: once
length: 16
V: TRBV20-1
CDR3: CSASQGSGDFQETQYF

size: once
length: 12
V: TRBV6-5
CDR3: CASSRGGETQYF

size: -
length: 16
V: TRBV4-1
CDR3: CASSPGLAGVLYEQYF

size: once
length: 16
V: TRBV3-1/TRBV3-2
CDR3: CASSQDGAGVSYEQYF

size: -
length: 15
V: TRBV28
CDR3: CASSWDRRRTYEQYF

size: -
length: 15
V: TRBV19
CDR3: CASGPTTVGGNEQYF

size: -
length: 16
V: TRBV5-5
CDR3: CASSLYDRASTDTQYF

size: -
length: 16
V: TRBV7-3
CDR3: CASSLTRLSYNSPLHF

size: -
length: 15
V: TRBV3-1/TRBV3-2
CDR3: CASSHSGQGLDTQYF

size: -
length: 16
V: TRBV27
CDR3: CASSFRLPTAGDTQYF

size: -
length: 15
V: TRBV5-1
CDR3: CASSLGNMVRETQYF

size: once
length: 14
V: TRBV27
CDR3: CASTGTPLTGELFF

size: -
length: 13
V: TRBV18
CDR3: CASSPSVNEKLFF

size: -
length: 15
V: TRBV7-8
CDR3: CASSRSRDLNSPLHF

size: -
length: 13
V: TRBV7-9
CDR3: CASSLAGRTEAFF